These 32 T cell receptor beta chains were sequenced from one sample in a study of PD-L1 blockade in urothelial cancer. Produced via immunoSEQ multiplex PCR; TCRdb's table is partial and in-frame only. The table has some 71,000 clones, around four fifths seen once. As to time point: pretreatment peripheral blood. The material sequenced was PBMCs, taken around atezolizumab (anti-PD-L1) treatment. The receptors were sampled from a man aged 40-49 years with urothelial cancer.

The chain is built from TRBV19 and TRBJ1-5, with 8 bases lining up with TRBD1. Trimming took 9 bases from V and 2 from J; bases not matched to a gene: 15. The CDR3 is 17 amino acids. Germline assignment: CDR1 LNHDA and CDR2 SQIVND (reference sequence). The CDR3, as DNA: TGTGCCAGCCCGTGGCAGGGGGCCGTTAAGGGCAATCAGCCCCAGCATTTT. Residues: CASPWQGAVKGNQPQHF.

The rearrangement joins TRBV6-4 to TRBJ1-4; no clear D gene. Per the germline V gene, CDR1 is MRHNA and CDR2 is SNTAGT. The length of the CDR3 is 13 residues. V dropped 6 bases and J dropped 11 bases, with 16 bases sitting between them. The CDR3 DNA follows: TGTGCCAGCAGCCAAGAAAGAGGGTTTAAACTGTTTTTT. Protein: CASSQERGFKLFF.

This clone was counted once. CDR3 nucleotide sequence: TGCGCCAGCAGCTTCGGAGCGGGAGTAACAGATACGCAGTATTTT. This gives the protein CASSFGAGVTDTQYF. The genes are TRBV5-1 and TRBJ2-3, with TRBD2 matching over 8 bases. Germline CDR1 reads SGHRS; CDR2 reads YFSETQ. The CDR3 contains 15 residues. Germline trimming cut 2 bases from V and 3 bases from J; bases unmatched to any gene: 5.

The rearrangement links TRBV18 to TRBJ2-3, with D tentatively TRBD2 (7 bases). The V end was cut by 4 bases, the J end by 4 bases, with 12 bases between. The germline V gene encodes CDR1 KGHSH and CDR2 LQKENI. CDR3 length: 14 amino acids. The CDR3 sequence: CASSHVGGPDTQYF. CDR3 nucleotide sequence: TGTGCCAGCTCACATGTCGGGGGGCCAGATACGCAGTATTTT.

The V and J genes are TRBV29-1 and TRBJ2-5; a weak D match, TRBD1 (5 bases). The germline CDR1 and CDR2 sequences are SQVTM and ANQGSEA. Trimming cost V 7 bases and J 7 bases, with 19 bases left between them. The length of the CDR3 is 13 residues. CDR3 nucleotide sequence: TGCAGCGCCATCCTAGGACACATTGGGACCCAGTACTTC. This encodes CSAILGHIGTQYF.

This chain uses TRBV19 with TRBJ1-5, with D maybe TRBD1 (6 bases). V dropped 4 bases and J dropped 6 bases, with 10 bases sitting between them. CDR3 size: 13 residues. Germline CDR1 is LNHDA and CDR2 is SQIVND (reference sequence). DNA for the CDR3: TGTGCCAGTAGTAATCTCAGGGGTCAGCCCCAGCATTTT. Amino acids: CASSNLRGQPQHF.

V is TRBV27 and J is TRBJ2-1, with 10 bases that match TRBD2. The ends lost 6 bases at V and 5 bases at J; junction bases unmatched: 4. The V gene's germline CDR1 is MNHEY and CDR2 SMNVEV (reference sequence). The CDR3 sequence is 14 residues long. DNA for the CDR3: TGTGCCAGCAGGTGGACTAGCGGAAACAATGAGCAGTTCTTC. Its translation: CASRWTSGNNEQFF.

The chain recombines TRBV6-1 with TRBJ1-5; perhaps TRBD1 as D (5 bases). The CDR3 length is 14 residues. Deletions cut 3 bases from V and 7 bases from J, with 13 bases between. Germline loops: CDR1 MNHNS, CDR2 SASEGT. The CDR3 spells CASSDPGVRQPQHF. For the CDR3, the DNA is TGTGCCAGCAGTGACCCGGGGGTAAGACAGCCCCAGCATTTT.

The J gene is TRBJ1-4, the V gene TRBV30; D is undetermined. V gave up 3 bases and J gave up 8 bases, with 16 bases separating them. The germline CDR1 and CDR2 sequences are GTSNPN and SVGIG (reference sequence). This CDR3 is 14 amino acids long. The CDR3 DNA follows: TGTGCCTGGAGGGAAACAAGGAGCTGGGAAAAACTGTTTTTT. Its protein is CAWRETRSWEKLFF.

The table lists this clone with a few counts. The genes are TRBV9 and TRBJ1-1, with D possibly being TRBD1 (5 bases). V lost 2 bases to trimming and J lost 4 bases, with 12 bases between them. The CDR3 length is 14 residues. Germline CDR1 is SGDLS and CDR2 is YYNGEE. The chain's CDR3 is CASSVGGESTEAFF. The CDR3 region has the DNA TGTGCCAGCAGCGTTGGGGGGGAATCCACTGAAGCTTTCTTT.

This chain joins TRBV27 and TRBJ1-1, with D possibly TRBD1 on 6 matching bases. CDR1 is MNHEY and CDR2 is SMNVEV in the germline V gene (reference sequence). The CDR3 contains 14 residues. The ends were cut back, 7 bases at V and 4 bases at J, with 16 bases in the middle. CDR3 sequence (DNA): TGTGCCAGCACCCCGGACAGACTCCGCACTGAAGCTTTCTTT. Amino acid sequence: CASTPDRLRTEAFF.

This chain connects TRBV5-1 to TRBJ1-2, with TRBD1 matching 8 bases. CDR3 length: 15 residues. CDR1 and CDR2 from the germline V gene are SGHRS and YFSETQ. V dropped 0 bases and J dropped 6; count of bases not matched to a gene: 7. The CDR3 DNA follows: TGCGCCAGCAGCTTGGCCGTCCAGGGGGCTAATGGCTACACCTTC. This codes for CASSLAVQGANGYTF.

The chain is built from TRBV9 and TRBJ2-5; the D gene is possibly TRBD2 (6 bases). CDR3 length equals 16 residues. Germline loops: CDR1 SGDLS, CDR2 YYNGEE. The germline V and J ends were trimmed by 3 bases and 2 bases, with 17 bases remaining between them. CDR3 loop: CASSARPGGGQETQYF. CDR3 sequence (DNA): TGTGCCAGCAGCGCACGTCCGGGCGGAGGGCAAGAGACCCAGTACTTC. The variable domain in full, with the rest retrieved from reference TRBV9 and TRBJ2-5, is DSGVTQTPKHLITATGQRVTLRCSPRSGDLSVYWYQQSLDQGLQFLIQYYNGEERAKGNILERFSAQQFPDLHSELNLSSLELGDSALYFCASSARPGGGQETQYFGPGTRLLVL.

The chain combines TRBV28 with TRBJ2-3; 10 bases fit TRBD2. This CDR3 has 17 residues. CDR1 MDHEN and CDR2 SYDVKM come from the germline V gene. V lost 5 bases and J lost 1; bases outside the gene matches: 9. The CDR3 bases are TGTGCCAGCAGTCGGACTACCGGGACTAGCGGCACAGATACGCAGTATTTT. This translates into CASSRTTGTSGTDTQYF.

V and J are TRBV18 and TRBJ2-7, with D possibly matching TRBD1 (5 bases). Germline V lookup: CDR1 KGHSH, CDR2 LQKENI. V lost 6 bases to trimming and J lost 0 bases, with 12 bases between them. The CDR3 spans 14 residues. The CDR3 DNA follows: TGTGCCAGCTCTGTACAGGCGAGCTCCTACGAGCAGTACTTC. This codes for CASSVQASSYEQYF.

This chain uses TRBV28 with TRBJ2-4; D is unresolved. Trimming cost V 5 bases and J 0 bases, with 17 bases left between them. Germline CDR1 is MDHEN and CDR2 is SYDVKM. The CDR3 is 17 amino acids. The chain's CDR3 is CASSPSTFARAKNIQYF. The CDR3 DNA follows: TGTGCCAGCAGTCCCTCGACATTTGCGAGAGCCAAAAACATTCAGTACTTC.

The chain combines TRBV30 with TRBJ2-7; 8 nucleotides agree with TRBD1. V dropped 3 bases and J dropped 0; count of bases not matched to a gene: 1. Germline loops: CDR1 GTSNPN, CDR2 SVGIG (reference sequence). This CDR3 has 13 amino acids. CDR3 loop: CAWRGTGSYEQYF. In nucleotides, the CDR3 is TGTGCCTGGAGAGGGACAGGCTCCTACGAGCAGTACTTC.

CDR3 nucleotides: TGTGCCAGCAGTTACAGGCAGGGGGCTCCCGGGGAGCTGTTTTTT. It codes for CASSYRQGAPGELFF. The chain links TRBV6-5 to TRBJ2-2; 8 bases fit TRBD1. The junction had 5 bases not matched to a gene; V was cut back by 2 bases and J by 6 bases. Per germline, CDR1 MNHEY and CDR2 SVGAGI. The CDR3 contains 15 residues.

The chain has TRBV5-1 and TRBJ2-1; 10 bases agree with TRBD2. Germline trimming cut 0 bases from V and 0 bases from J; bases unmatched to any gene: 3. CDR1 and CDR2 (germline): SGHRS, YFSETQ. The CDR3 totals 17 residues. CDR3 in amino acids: CASSLGSGRTSYNEQFF. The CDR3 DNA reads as TGCGCCAGCAGCTTGGGTAGCGGGAGGACCTCCTACAATGAGCAGTTCTTC.

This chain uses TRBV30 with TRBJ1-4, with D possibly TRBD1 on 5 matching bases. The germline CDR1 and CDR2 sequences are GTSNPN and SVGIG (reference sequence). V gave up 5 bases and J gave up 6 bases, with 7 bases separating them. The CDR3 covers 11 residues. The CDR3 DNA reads TGTGCCTGGGGGGCGTATGAAAAACTGTTTTTT. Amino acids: CAWGAYEKLFF.

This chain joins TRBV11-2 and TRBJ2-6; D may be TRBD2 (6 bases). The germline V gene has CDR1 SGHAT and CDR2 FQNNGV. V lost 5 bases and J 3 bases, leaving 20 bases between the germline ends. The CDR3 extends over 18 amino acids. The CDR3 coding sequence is TGTGCCAGCAGCCTTCCTCTGCCGCGGAGGGTTGGGGCCAACGTCCTGACTTTC. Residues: CASSLPLPRRVGANVLTF.

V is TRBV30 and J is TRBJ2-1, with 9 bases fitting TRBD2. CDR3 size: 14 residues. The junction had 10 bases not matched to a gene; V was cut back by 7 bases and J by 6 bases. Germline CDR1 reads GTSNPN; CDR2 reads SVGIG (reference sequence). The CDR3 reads CASHAGGPSNEQFF. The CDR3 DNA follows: TGTGCCTCCCACGCGGGAGGGCCTTCCAATGAGCAGTTCTTC. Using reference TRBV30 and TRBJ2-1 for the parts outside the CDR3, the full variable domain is SQTIHQWPATLVQPVGSPLSLECTVEGTSNPNLYWYRQAAGRGLQLLFYSVGIGQISSEVPQNLSASRPQDRQFILSSKKLLLSDSGFYLCASHAGGPSNEQFFGPGTRLTVL.

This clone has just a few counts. This CDR3 is CASSFRQVNEQYF. The CDR3 DNA sequence: TGTGCCAGCAGTTTTAGACAGGTTAACGAGCAGTACTTC. The chain joins TRBV5-6 to TRBJ2-7; tentatively, D is TRBD1 (6 bases). The CDR3 consists of 13 residues. Germline values: CDR1 SGHDT, CDR2 YYEEEE. With 5 bases removed from V and 5 bases from J, the gap between germline ends came to 14 bases.

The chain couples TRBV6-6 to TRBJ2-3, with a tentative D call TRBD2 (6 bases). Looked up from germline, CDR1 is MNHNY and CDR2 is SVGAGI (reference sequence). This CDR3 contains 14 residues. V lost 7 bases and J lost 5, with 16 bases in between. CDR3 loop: CASTFEAGGDTQYF. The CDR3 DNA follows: TGTGCCAGCACTTTCGAAGCGGGCGGAGATACGCAGTATTTT.

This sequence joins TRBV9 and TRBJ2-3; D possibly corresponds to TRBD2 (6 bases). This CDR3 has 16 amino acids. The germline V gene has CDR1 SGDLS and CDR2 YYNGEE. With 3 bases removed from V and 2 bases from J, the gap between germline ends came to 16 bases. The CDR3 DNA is TGTGCCAGCAGCGCAAGTCCGGGACTTACCACAGATACGCAGTATTTT. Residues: CASSASPGLTTDTQYF.

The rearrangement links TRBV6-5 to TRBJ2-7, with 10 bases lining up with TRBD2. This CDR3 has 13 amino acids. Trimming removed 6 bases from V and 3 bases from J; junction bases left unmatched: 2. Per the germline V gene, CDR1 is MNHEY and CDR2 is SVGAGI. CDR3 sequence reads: CASRTSGRYEQYF. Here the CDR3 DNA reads TGTGCCAGCAGGACTAGCGGGCGCTACGAGCAGTACTTC.

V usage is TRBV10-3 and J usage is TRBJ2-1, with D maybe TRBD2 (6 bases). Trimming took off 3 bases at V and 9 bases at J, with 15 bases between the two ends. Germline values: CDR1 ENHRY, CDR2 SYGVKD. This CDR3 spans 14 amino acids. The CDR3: CAISDAMGGPEQFF. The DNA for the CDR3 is TGTGCCATCAGTGATGCTATGGGGGGTCCTGAGCAGTTCTTC.

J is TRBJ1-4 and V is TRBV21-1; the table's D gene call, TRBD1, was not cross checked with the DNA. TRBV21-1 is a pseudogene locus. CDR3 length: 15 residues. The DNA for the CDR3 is TGTGCCAGGCTAGCAGGATCGGGACAAGAGGAAAAACTGTTTTTT. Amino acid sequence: CARLAGSGQEEKLFF.

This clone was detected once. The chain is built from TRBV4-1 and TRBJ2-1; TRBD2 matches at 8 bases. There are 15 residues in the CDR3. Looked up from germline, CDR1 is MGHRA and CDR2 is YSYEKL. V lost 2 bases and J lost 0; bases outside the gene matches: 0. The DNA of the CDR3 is TGCGCCAGCAGCCAAAGCGGGAGCTCCTACAATGAGCAGTTCTTC. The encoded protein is CASSQSGSSYNEQFF.

The DNA of the CDR3 is TGTGCCAGCACCTACTCGGGACTAGGCTACAATGAGCAGTTCTTC. Residues: CASTYSGLGYNEQFF. This rearrangement joins TRBV6-5 to TRBJ2-1; 8 bases fit TRBD2. The germline CDR1 and CDR2 sequences are MNHEY and SVGAGI. Trimming at V came to 7 bases and at J to 3 bases, leaving 8 bases not matched to a gene. This CDR3 comprises 15 residues.

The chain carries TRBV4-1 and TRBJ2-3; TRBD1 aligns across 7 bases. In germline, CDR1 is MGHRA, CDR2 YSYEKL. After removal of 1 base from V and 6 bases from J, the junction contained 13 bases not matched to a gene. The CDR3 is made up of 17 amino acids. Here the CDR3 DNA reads TGCGCCAGCAGCCAAGGGGCTAATCTCAGGGGGTTGGATACGCAGTATTTT. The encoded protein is CASSQGANLRGLDTQYF.

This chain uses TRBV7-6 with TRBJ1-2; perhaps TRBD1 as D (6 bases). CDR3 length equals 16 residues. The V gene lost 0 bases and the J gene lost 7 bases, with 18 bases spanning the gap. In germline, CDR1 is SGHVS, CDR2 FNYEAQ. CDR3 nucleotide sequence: TGTGCCAGCAGCTTAGCCGGCACAGGGCGAGGGGTTGGCTACACCTTC. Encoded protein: CASSLAGTGRGVGYTF.